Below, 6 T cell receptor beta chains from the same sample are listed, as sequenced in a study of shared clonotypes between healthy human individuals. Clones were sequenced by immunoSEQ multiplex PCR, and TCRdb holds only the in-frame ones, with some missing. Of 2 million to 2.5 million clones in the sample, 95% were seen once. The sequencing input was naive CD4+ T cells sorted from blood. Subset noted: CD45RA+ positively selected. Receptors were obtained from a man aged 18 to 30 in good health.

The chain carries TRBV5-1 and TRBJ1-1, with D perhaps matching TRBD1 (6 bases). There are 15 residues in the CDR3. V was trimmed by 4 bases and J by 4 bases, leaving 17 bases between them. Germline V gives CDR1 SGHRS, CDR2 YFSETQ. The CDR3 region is CASSASTGSGTEAFF. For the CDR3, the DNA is TGCGCCAGCAGCGCGTCAACAGGGTCCGGCACTGAAGCTTTCTTT.

The CDR3 nucleotides read TGTGCCAGCAGTCAACAGGGGGGGGTAAGCAATGAGCAGTTCTTC. Translation gives CASSQQGGVSNEQFF. The V and J genes are TRBV2 and TRBJ2-1, with D possibly TRBD1 on 8 matching bases. The CDR3 has 15 residues. Germline CDR1 reads SNHLY; CDR2 reads FYNNEI. Trimming stripped 5 bases from V and 6 bases from J, with 17 bases between.

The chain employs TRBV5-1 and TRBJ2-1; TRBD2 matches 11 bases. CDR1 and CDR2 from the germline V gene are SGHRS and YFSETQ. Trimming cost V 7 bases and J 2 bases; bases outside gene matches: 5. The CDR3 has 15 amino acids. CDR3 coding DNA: TGCGCCAGCGGGACGACTAGCGGGACCTACAATGAGCAGTTCTTC. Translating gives CASGTTSGTYNEQFF.

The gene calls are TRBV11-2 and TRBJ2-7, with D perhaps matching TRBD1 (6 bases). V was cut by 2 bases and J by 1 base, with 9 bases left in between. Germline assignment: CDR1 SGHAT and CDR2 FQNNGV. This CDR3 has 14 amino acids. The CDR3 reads CASSLWQGSYEQYF. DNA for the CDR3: TGTGCCAGCAGCTTATGGCAGGGGTCCTACGAGCAGTACTTC.

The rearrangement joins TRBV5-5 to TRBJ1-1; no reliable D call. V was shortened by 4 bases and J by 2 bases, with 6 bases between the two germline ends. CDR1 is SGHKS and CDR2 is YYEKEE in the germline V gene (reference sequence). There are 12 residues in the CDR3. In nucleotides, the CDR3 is TGTGCCAGCAGCCCCTCAAACACTGAAGCTTTCTTT. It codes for CASSPSNTEAFF.

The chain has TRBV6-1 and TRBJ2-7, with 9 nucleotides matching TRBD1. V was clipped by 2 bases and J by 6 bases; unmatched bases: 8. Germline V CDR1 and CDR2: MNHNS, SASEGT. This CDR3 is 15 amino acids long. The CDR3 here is CASSERDRVPSEQYF. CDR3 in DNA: TGTGCCAGCAGTGAACGGGACAGGGTCCCTTCCGAGCAGTACTTC.